This is a list of T cell receptor beta chains from one sample in a study of cytomegalovirus exposure and HLA in healthy donors. Measured with immunoSEQ multiplex PCR; TCRdb has only the in-frame clones, and not every one. The sample has more than 85,000 clones, approximately 68% seen once. Sequenced: PBMCs. Source of these receptors: a woman aged 18-29 years in good health and CMV-seropositive. Each CDR3 is given with its conserved first and last residue. A D gene is named only where the DNA matches it firmly. Clone size is not always given. Where it is, it says once, few, many or a class for expanded clones.

>TRBV6-5|TRBD1|TRBJ1-2|-
CASSWTGNYGYTF
TGTGCCAGCAGTTGGACAGGAAACTATGGCTACACCTTC
>TRBV7-3|TRBD2|TRBJ2-1|-
CASSSSTSEHNEQFF
TGTGCCAGCAGCTCCTCGACTAGCGAACACAATGAGCAGTTCTTC
>TRBV27|-|TRBJ1-2|-
CASSPGESWDGYTF
TGTGCCAGCAGTCCGGGGGAGTCTTGGGATGGCTACACCTTC
>TRBV4-1|TRBD2|TRBJ2-1|-
CASSQVGLATDEQFF
TGCGCCAGCAGCCAAGTGGGACTAGCTACCGATGAGCAGTTCTTC
>TRBV5-1|TRBD1|TRBJ2-7|-
CASSLPQGPYEQYF
TGCGCCAGCAGCTTACCACAGGGGCCCTACGAGCAGTACTTC
>TRBV13|TRBD2|TRBJ2-5|-
CASSFSSRLAGGPETQYF
TGTGCCAGCAGCTTTTCATCAAGACTAGCGGGAGGGCCGGAGACCCAGTACTTC
>TRBV27|TRBD1|TRBJ2-5|-
CASSLFGSGTEETQYF
TGTGCCAGCAGTTTATTCGGAAGTGGGACAGAAGAGACCCAGTACTTC
>TRBV9|-|TRBJ1-2|-
CASSVEPGKAGYTF
TGTGCCAGCAGCGTAGAACCAGGGAAGGCCGGCTACACCTTC
>TRBV11-2|-|TRBJ2-7|-
CASSSETGTYEQYF
TGTGCCAGCAGCTCCGAGACAGGAACCTACGAGCAGTACTTC
>TRBV18|TRBD1|TRBJ1-5|-
CASSPNRDRDQPQHF
TGTGCCAGCTCACCCAACCGGGACAGGGATCAGCCCCAGCATTTT
>TRBV4-2|-|TRBJ1-1|-
CASSQDPPMNTEAFF
TGTGCCAGCAGCCAAGATCCGCCTATGAACACTGAAGCTTTCTTT
>TRBV30|TRBD1|TRBJ1-5|once
CAWTHRDRGPWTF
TGTGCCTGGACCCACCGGGACAGGGGGCCTTGGACTTTC
>TRBV11-2|TRBD2|TRBJ2-3|once
CASSLGLGGGTDTQYF
TGTGCCAGCAGCCTTGGACTAGGCGGCGGCACAGATACGCAGTATTTT
>TRBV15|TRBD2|TRBJ2-5|-
CATSRRAGGETQYF
TGTGCCACCAGCAGGCGGGCGGGAGGAGAGACCCAGTACTTC
>TRBV7-9|-|TRBJ2-2|-
CASSLAAGTTSNTGELFF
TGTGCCAGCAGCTTAGCGGCAGGGACAACCTCGAACACCGGGGAGCTGTTTTTT
>TRBV6-5|-|TRBJ2-1|-
CASSSRESYNEQFF
TGTGCCAGCAGTTCCCGGGAGAGCTACAATGAGCAGTTCTTC
>TRBV11-2|-|TRBJ1-1|once
CASSLKTGLEAFF
TGTGCCAGCAGCTTAAAAACAGGGCTCGAGGCTTTCTTT
>TRBV6-5|TRBD1|TRBJ2-1|-
CASSYSRGTNEQFF
TGTGCCAGCAGTTACTCCAGGGGGACCAATGAGCAGTTCTTC
>TRBV29-1|TRBD1|TRBJ1-5|-
CSAGTERNQPQHF
TGCAGCGCGGGGACAGAACGCAATCAGCCCCAGCATTTT
>TRBV27|-|TRBJ1-4|-
CASSLYGTGGEKLFF
TGTGCCAGCAGTTTATACGGGACTGGTGGTGAAAAACTGTTTTTT
>TRBV18|-|TRBJ1-4|once
CASSPGFTGTRNEKLFF
TGTGCCAGCTCACCAGGGTTTACCGGGACACGAAATGAAAAACTGTTTTTT
>TRBV27|TRBD2|TRBJ2-7|-
CASSLTSGRTFEQYF
TGTGCCAGCAGTTTGACTAGCGGGAGGACTTTCGAGCAGTACTTC
>TRBV18|-|TRBJ1-5|-
CASSQPGGDQPQHF
TGTGCCAGCTCACAACCCGGGGGGGATCAGCCCCAGCATTTT
>TRBV6-5|-|TRBJ2-1|once
CASSPEGGGNEQFF
TGTGCCAGCAGCCCGGAAGGGGGAGGGAATGAGCAGTTCTTC
>TRBV29-1|-|TRBJ1-1|once
CSVETVQMNTEAFF
TGCAGCGTTGAAACTGTACAGATGAACACTGAAGCTTTCTTT
>TRBV7-2|-|TRBJ2-7|-
CASSLAAVLPGEQYF
TGTGCCAGCAGCTTAGCAGCGGTTCTCCCCGGGGAGCAGTACTTC
>TRBV5-5|TRBD1|TRBJ2-5|-
CASSLGQGVPETQYF
TGTGCCAGCAGCTTGGGGCAGGGGGTTCCGGAGACCCAGTACTTC
>TRBV7-2|-|TRBJ2-7|medium-sized
CASSLRTDRPSYEQYF
TGTGCCAGCAGCCTGAGGACAGACCGACCGTCCTACGAGCAGTACTTC
>TRBV25-1|TRBD2|TRBJ2-2|-
CASSDGAGGLMDTGELFF
TGTGCCAGCAGTGATGGGGCGGGAGGGCTTATGGACACCGGGGAGCTGTTTTTT